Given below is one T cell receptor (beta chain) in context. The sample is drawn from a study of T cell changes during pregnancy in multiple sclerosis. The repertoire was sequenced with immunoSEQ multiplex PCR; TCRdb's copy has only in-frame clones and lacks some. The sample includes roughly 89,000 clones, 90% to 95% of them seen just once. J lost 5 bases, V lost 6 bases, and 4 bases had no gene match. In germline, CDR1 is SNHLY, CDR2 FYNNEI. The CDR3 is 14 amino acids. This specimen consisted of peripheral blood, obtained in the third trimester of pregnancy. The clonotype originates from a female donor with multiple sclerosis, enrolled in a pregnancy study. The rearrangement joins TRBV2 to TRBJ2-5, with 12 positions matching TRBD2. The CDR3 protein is CASSLLAGGETQYF. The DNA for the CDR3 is TGTGCCAGCAGCCTACTAGCGGGAGGCGAGACCCAGTACTTC.